This passage covers 27 T cell receptor beta chains from one sample sequenced in a study of patients and donors after allogeneic stem cell transplantation. From the RT-PCR reads, TCRdb called clonotypes with MiXCR, one entry per CDR3 protein. The sample contains approximately 160,000 distinct CDR3 sequences, roughly 31% of which appear only once. Material for sequencing was blood, either unsorted or a sorted T cell fraction (not recorded which). These receptors all stem from a human donor who was either an allogeneic HSCT recipient or a stem cell or donor lymphocyte infusion donor (not recorded which). It is not recorded whose cells these are; they may come from a transplant donor.

This clonotype has a handful of counts. The gene calls are TRBV6-5 and TRBJ2-5; 8 bases are shared with TRBD2. CDR1 and CDR2 (germline): MNHEY, SVGAGI. This CDR3 region has 13 residues. V was pared by 2 bases and J by 9 bases, with 5 bases of the junction left unmatched. Here the CDR3 reads CASSYISGGPQYF. CDR3 nucleotides: TGTGCCAGCAGTTACATCTCGGGGGGGCCCCAGTACTTC.

This clonotype was counted at least ten times. The CDR3 loop is CATSRVQPDTQYF. CDR3 in DNA: TGTGCCACCAGCAGAGTACAGCCAGATACGCAGTATTTT. The chain links TRBV15 to TRBJ2-3; no clear D. The CDR3 is 13 residues long. Germline values: CDR1 LNHNV, CDR2 YYDKDF (reference sequence). V was cut by 1 base and J by 4 bases, with 6 bases left in between.

The chain employs TRBV5-8 and TRBJ2-1; the D gene is possibly TRBD1 (6 bases). The CDR3 has 12 residues. V was clipped by 9 bases and J by 6 bases, with 13 bases between them. The germline V gene has CDR1 SGHTS and CDR2 YDEGEE. The DNA of the CDR3 is TGTGCCACCACCTGGGGGCCCAATGAGCAGTTCTTC. Residues: CATTWGPNEQFF. The full variable domain, in which reference TRBV5-8 and TRBJ2-1 provide the parts outside the CDR3, is EAGVTQSPTHLIKTRGQQATLRCSPISGHTSVYWYQQALGLGLQFLLWYDEGEERNRGNFPPRFSGRQFPNYSSELNVNALELEDSALYLCATTWGPNEQFFGPGTRLTVL.

A few counts support this clonotype. The chain is built from TRBV7-2 and TRBJ2-1, with D perhaps being TRBD1 or TRBD2 (5 bases each). Germline V gene data show CDR1 as SGHTA and CDR2 as FQGNSA. This CDR3 is built from 15 residues. The germline V and J ends were trimmed by 3 bases and 3 bases, with 12 bases remaining between them. This CDR3 is CASSLDGAFYNEQFF. CDR3 sequence (DNA): TGTGCCAGCAGCTTGGACGGGGCCTTCTACAATGAGCAGTTCTTC.

This clonotype was detected a few times. The chain uses TRBV6-5 and TRBJ1-4; D gene uncertain. This CDR3 is built from 14 residues. V lost 2 bases, J lost 3 bases, and 7 bases lay in between. Germline-derived CDR1 and CDR2 are MNHEY and SVGAGI. In DNA form, the CDR3 reads TGTGCCAGCAGTTACCAGCAGCCTAATGAAAAACTGTTTTTT. Amino acids: CASSYQQPNEKLFF.

This clonotype was detected a few times. The rearrangement uses TRBV5-6 and TRBJ1-4; the match to TRBD1 covers 10 bases. V lost 4 bases and J lost 7; bases outside the gene matches: 10. In germline, CDR1 is SGHDT, CDR2 YYEEEE. The CDR3 has 16 residues. Written as DNA, the CDR3 is TGTGCCAGCAGCCGTCGGGACAGGGGTACAGGTGAAAAACTGTTTTTT. As protein: CASSRRDRGTGEKLFF.

This sequence joins TRBV6-5 and TRBJ2-7; 9 bases are a match to TRBD2. Germline V lookup: CDR1 MNHEY, CDR2 SVGAGI. J gave up 3 bases and V 0 bases, and 6 bases lay outside the gene matches. The CDR3 runs 16 residues. This chain's CDR3 is CASSYSWASGIYEQYF. The CDR3 DNA reads TGTGCCAGCAGTTACTCGTGGGCTAGCGGGATCTACGAGCAGTACTTC.

This clonotype was counted ten times or more. CDR3 sequence reads: CASSEPGQGYGYTF. CDR3 nucleotide sequence: TGTGCCAGCAGTGAACCGGGACAGGGATACGGCTACACCTTC. The V gene is TRBV25-1, the J gene TRBJ1-2; TRBD1 agrees at 9 bases. The V gene end was trimmed by 2 bases and the J gene end by 8 bases; junction bases not matched to a gene: 6. There are 14 residues in the CDR3. Germline V gives CDR1 MGHDK, CDR2 SYGVNS.

The chain couples TRBV6-5 to TRBJ2-3, with 7 bases identical to TRBD1. The ends lost 7 bases at V and 0 bases at J; junction bases unmatched: 7. The CDR3 extends over 15 amino acids. Germline V gene data show CDR1 as MNHEY and CDR2 as SVGAGI. As DNA, the CDR3 is TGTGCCAGCACCCCGACAGGGCCTAGCACAGATACGCAGTATTTT. Encoded protein: CASTPTGPSTDTQYF.

V is TRBV18 and J is TRBJ2-2; 8 nucleotides line up with TRBD1. Looked up from germline, CDR1 is KGHSH and CDR2 is LQKENI. This CDR3 is 16 amino acids long. Trimming took 4 bases from V and 3 from J; bases not matched to a gene: 7. CDR3 protein: CASSLQGALYTGELFF. The DNA of the CDR3 is TGTGCCAGCTCACTCCAGGGGGCCCTCTACACCGGGGAGCTGTTTTTT. The whole variable domain, remainder taken from reference TRBV18 and TRBJ2-2, is NAGVMQNPRHLVRRRGQEARLRCSPMKGHSHVYWYRQLPEEGLKFMVYLQKENIIDESGMPKERFSAEFPKEGPSILRIQQVVRGDSAAYFCASSLQGALYTGELFFGEGSRLTVL.

This clonotype was seen a few times. This chain links TRBV5-6 with TRBJ1-1; TRBD1 agrees at 7 bases. Per germline, CDR1 SGHDT and CDR2 YYEEEE. Unmatched junction bases numbered 18, after V lost 4 bases and J lost 0 bases. The CDR3 is 19 residues long. CDR3 residues: CASSAGRTGGRVMNTEAFF. CDR3 in DNA: TGTGCCAGCAGCGCTGGACGGACAGGCGGTAGGGTAATGAACACTGAAGCTTTCTTT. Full variable domain (outside the CDR3, taken from reference TRBV5-6 and TRBJ1-1): DAGVTQSPTHLIKTRGQQVTLRCSPKSGHDTVSWYQQALGQGPQFIFQYYEEEERQRGNFPDRFSGHQFPNYSSELNVNALLLGDSALYLCASSAGRTGGRVMNTEAFFGQGTRLTVV.

This rearrangement joins TRBV12-3 or TRBV12-4 to TRBJ1-5, with D unresolved. Trimming took off 6 bases at V and 3 bases at J, with 15 bases between the two ends. The CDR3 contains 15 residues. This CDR3 reads CASSFSLGSNQPQHF. Written as DNA, the CDR3 is TGTGCCAGCAGCTTTTCTCTCGGGTCCAATCAGCCCCAGCATTTT.

This rearrangement joins TRBV20-1 to TRBJ2-7; no reliable D call. V lost 3 bases and J 3 bases, leaving 12 bases between the germline ends. Looked up from germline, CDR1 is DFQATT and CDR2 is SNEGSKA (reference sequence). The CDR3 consists of 13 residues. The CDR3 reads CSASKGRIYEQYF. The CDR3 bases are TGCAGTGCTAGTAAAGGGCGGATCTACGAGCAGTACTTC.

This clonotype was detected only once. The chain combines TRBV5-1 with TRBJ2-1; D possibly uses TRBD1 or TRBD2 (5 bases each). The germline V and J ends were trimmed by 4 bases and 7 bases, with 24 bases remaining between them. The CDR3 extends over 17 amino acids. Germline CDR1 is SGHRS and CDR2 is YFSETQ. The chain's CDR3 is CASSPRRGPRSPNEQFF. The CDR3 DNA reads TGCGCCAGCAGCCCCCGACGGGGCCCGAGGTCCCCGAATGAGCAGTTCTTC.

This clonotype appeared a few times. V and J are TRBV4-3 and TRBJ2-5; D remains ambiguous. This CDR3 spans 14 amino acids. Trimming removed 2 bases at V and 5 bases at J, with 12 bases between. Germline-derived CDR1 and CDR2 are LGHNA and YSLEER. The CDR3 loop reads CASSQRLGKETQYF. CDR3 DNA sequence: TGCGCCAGCAGCCAAAGGTTAGGGAAGGAGACCCAGTACTTC.

This clonotype was observed at least ten times. The rearrangement uses TRBV6-6 and TRBJ1-4, with a tentative D call TRBD1 (5 bases). The CDR3 runs 17 residues. The V gene lost 2 bases and the J gene lost 0 bases, with 13 bases spanning the gap. CDR1 and CDR2 from the germline V gene are MNHNY and SVGAGI (reference sequence). The DNA of the CDR3 is TGTGCCAGCAGTTACCTTGCGGGGGACGCAACTAATGAAAAACTGTTTTTT. It is translated as CASSYLAGDATNEKLFF.

The V gene is TRBV6-5, the J gene TRBJ1-2; D not certain. Germline lookup yields CDR1 MNHEY and CDR2 SVGAGI. The V end lost 2 bases, the J end lost 8 bases, and 12 bases lay between the germline ends. The CDR3 spans 13 residues. The CDR3 is CASSYDYGSGYTF. In DNA, the CDR3 is TGTGCCAGCAGTTACGACTATGGTAGCGGCTACACCTTC.

The rearrangement links TRBV5-1 to TRBJ1-4; 7 nucleotides match TRBD1. Germline values: CDR1 SGHRS, CDR2 YFSETQ. The CDR3 is made up of 15 amino acids. Germline trimming cut 4 bases from V and 7 bases from J; bases unmatched to any gene: 10. CDR3 region: CASSPLTGQVEKLFF. CDR3 DNA sequence: TGCGCCAGCAGCCCCCTAACTGGACAGGTTGAAAAACTGTTTTTT.

This clonotype was observed a few times. The rearrangement joins TRBV6-5 to TRBJ2-5; D might be TRBD1 or TRBD2, each matching 5 bases. V was cut by 2 bases and J by 4 bases, with 17 bases left in between. Germline assignment: CDR1 MNHEY and CDR2 SVGAGI. CDR3 size: 16 residues. The chain's CDR3 is CASSYTRGAWIETQYF. For the CDR3, the DNA is TGTGCCAGCAGTTACACAAGGGGAGCCTGGATAGAGACCCAGTACTTC.

The V gene is TRBV6-5, the J gene TRBJ2-1, with a tentative D call TRBD2 (6 bases). CDR3 length: 17 residues. CDR1 is MNHEY, CDR2 SVGAGI, per germline. Trimming stripped 0 bases from V and 0 bases from J, with 12 bases between. The CDR3 sequence: CASSYSGGSGSYNEQFF. CDR3 DNA sequence: TGTGCCAGCAGTTACTCGGGAGGATCGGGCTCCTACAATGAGCAGTTCTTC.

This clonotype was seen only a few times. The chain combines TRBV10-3 with TRBJ2-4, with 7 bases aligning to TRBD1. Germline CDR1 and CDR2: ENHRY and SYGVKD. The CDR3 covers 12 residues. Trimming cost V 11 bases and J 6 bases; bases outside gene matches: 7. CDR3 amino acids: CASKGGRNIQYF. For the CDR3, the DNA is TGTGCCTCCAAAGGGGGCCGAAACATTCAGTACTTC.

This clonotype was observed at least ten times. V and J are TRBV29-1 and TRBJ1-1; D may be TRBD1 (5 bases). The germline V gene encodes CDR1 SQVTM and CDR2 ANQGSEA. The CDR3 covers 12 residues. V was pared by 5 bases and J by 0 bases, with 7 bases between. The CDR3 sequence: CSVSGLNTEAFF. In DNA form, the CDR3 reads TGCAGCGTTTCAGGGCTGAACACTGAAGCTTTCTTT.

The chain recombines TRBV27 with TRBJ2-3; the match to TRBD1 covers 7 bases. Looked up from germline, CDR1 is MNHEY and CDR2 is SMNVEV (reference sequence). Trimming removed 3 bases from V and 4 bases from J; junction bases left unmatched: 7. The CDR3 runs to 15 residues. CDR3 sequence: CASSFTGEFADTQYF. The CDR3, as DNA: TGTGCCAGCAGTTTTACAGGGGAATTCGCAGATACGCAGTATTTT.

The V and J genes are TRBV20-1 and TRBJ2-1; D perhaps matches TRBD1 (6 bases). With 3 bases removed from V and 4 bases from J, the gap between germline ends came to 16 bases. This CDR3 comprises 15 residues. From germline, CDR1 is DFQATT and CDR2 SNEGSKA (reference sequence). The CDR3 loop reads CSASPWTEKYNEQFF. DNA for the CDR3: TGCAGTGCTAGCCCCTGGACAGAAAAATACAATGAGCAGTTCTTC.

This clonotype was observed a handful of times. The rearrangement uses TRBV7-2 and TRBJ2-5; D not resolved. This CDR3 spans 12 amino acids. CDR1 and CDR2 (germline): SGHTA, FQGNSA. Trimming cost V 3 bases and J 6 bases, with 8 bases left between them. DNA for the CDR3: TGTGCCAGCAGCTTTTACGCACAGACCCAGTACTTC. Its protein product is CASSFYAQTQYF.

The V gene is TRBV4-2, the J gene TRBJ2-7; D possibly corresponds to TRBD2 (6 bases). V lost 6 bases and J 2 bases, leaving 20 bases between the germline ends. The CDR3 runs to 16 residues. CDR1 and CDR2 from the germline V gene are LGHNA and YNFKEQ. In DNA, the CDR3 is TGTGCCAGCAGTTTCACCCCGGGACTCACTACCTACGAGCAGTACTTC. Its translation: CASSFTPGLTTYEQYF.

This rearrangement joins TRBV30 to TRBJ2-1; 11 bases align to TRBD2. In germline, CDR1 is GTSNPN, CDR2 SVGIG (reference sequence). Unmatched junction bases numbered 7, after V lost 5 bases and J lost 10 bases. The CDR3 covers 13 residues. The CDR3 bases are TGTGCCTGGGTGACTAGCGGGAAGGGGGAGCAGTTCTTC. Residues: CAWVTSGKGEQFF.